Presented here are 13 T cell receptor beta chains from one specimen sequenced in a study of T cell changes during pregnancy in multiple sclerosis. The data were produced by immunoSEQ multiplex PCR, yet TCRdb's version contains in-frame clones alone and is incomplete. The sample lists just under 65,000 clones, less than 95% occurring once. The specimen was peripheral blood, collected in the second trimester of pregnancy. All receptors derive from a female donor in good health, enrolled as a control in a pregnancy study.

The chain employs TRBV7-2 and TRBJ2-3; 10 positions match TRBD2. The CDR3 contains 14 residues. Unmatched junction bases numbered 6, after V lost 5 bases and J lost 7 bases. Germline V gene sequence: CDR1 SGHTA, CDR2 FQGNSA. The CDR3 spells CASSASGRVNTQYF. The CDR3 bases are TGTGCCAGCAGCGCTAGCGGGAGAGTGAATACGCAGTATTTT.

The V gene is TRBV28, the J gene TRBJ2-6; the match to TRBD2 covers 8 bases. Germline V gene data show CDR1 as MDHEN and CDR2 as SYDVKM. J lost 0 bases, V lost 6 bases, and 16 bases had no gene match. This CDR3 contains 20 residues. The CDR3 reads CASSPGGWDSSGSGANVLTF. As DNA, the CDR3 is TGTGCCAGCAGCCCGGGGGGGTGGGACTCCAGCGGCTCTGGGGCCAACGTCCTGACTTTC.

The chain couples TRBV6-6 to TRBJ2-5; D possibly corresponds to TRBD2 (6 bases). Per germline, CDR1 MNHNY and CDR2 SVGAGI (reference sequence). Trimming removed 7 bases at V and 3 bases at J, with 15 bases between. The CDR3 runs 14 residues. In DNA form, the CDR3 reads TGTGCCAGCACGACAGTTACGGGGGAAGAGACCCAGTACTTC. This sequence encodes CASTTVTGEETQYF.

The gene calls are TRBV25-1 and TRBJ2-7, with D perhaps matching TRBD1 (6 bases). The length of the CDR3 is 13 residues. Trimming stripped 3 bases from V and 7 bases from J, with 13 bases between. From germline, CDR1 is MGHDK and CDR2 SYGVNS. This CDR3 is CASSELVQGEQYF. CDR3 coding DNA: TGTGCCAGCAGTGAGCTCGTGCAGGGGGAGCAGTACTTC.

In the case of this clone: At one boundary the junction diverges from the germline segment, which might be a read error. V and J are TRBV2 and TRBJ1-5; no definite D call. The CDR3 totals 13 residues. CDR1 is SNHLY, CDR2 FYNNEI, per germline. The CDR3 DNA reads as TGTGCCAGCTCCACCTACCGAAATCCGCCCCAGCATTTT. Protein: CASSTYRNPPQHF.

The genes are TRBV29-1 and TRBJ2-7; no clear D gene. This CDR3 comprises 12 residues. V lost 4 bases, J lost 8 bases, and 15 bases lay in between. Germline CDR1 reads SQVTM; CDR2 reads ANQGSEA. CDR3 residues: CSVVYRIYKQYF. The DNA of the CDR3 is TGCAGCGTTGTATACAGAATCTATAAGCAGTACTTC.

The genes are TRBV14 and TRBJ2-7, with 7 positions matching TRBD1. CDR3 length: 15 amino acids. Germline V gene sequence: CDR1 SGHDN, CDR2 FVKESK. Trimming took 5 bases from V and 0 from J; bases not matched to a gene: 7. The CDR3 here is CASSNRDRHSYEQYF. The CDR3 DNA reads as TGTGCCAGCAGCAACCGGGACAGACACTCCTACGAGCAGTACTTC.

This sequence joins TRBV6-1 and TRBJ2-5; perhaps TRBD2 as D (5 bases). The CDR3 totals 15 residues. V lost 1 base and J 2 bases, leaving 11 bases between the germline ends. Germline CDR1 is MNHNS and CDR2 is SASEGT. Here the CDR3 DNA reads TGTGCCAGCAGTGAAGGGCCGGGCGGGCAAGAGACCCAGTACTTC. Amino acid sequence: CASSEGPGGQETQYF.

The rearrangement links TRBV6-6 to TRBJ1-1; maybe TRBD1 (6 bases). The V gene lost 6 bases and the J gene lost 0 bases, with 11 bases spanning the gap. CDR1 and CDR2 from the germline V gene are MNHNY and SVGAGI (reference sequence). The CDR3 runs 14 residues. CDR3 residues: CASSPGTMNTEAFF. The CDR3 DNA follows: TGTGCCAGCAGCCCCGGGACAATGAACACTGAAGCTTTCTTT.

This clone was counted once. The CDR3 loop reads CASSSVASVGTYEQYF. CDR3 in DNA: TGTGCCAGCAGTTCCGTGGCTAGCGTGGGGACCTACGAGCAGTACTTC. The chain is built from TRBV27 and TRBJ2-7; D perhaps matches TRBD2 (6 bases). The germline V gene encodes CDR1 MNHEY and CDR2 SMNVEV (reference sequence). This CDR3 has 16 amino acids. The V gene lost 4 bases and the J gene lost 2 bases, with 18 bases spanning the gap.

The gene calls are TRBV10-3 and TRBJ1-3; D remains unclear. CDR3 length: 14 amino acids. The germline CDR1 and CDR2 sequences are ENHRY and SYGVKD. V lost 10 bases to trimming and J lost 4 bases, with 17 bases between them. In nucleotides, the CDR3 is TGTGCCACTAGCCCACTCAATGAGGGAAACACCATATATTTT. Its protein product is CATSPLNEGNTIYF.

The chain uses TRBV5-6 and TRBJ1-2; 9 positions match TRBD1. The germline gives CDR1 SGHDT, CDR2 YYEEEE. With 3 bases clipped from V and 2 bases from J, the junction kept 8 bases outside the gene matches. The CDR3 has 16 amino acids. CDR3 residues: CASSWTDRGTNYGYTF. The DNA for the CDR3 is TGTGCCAGCAGCTGGACGGACAGGGGAACCAACTATGGCTACACCTTC.

V and J are TRBV9 and TRBJ1-2, with D hard to call. Trimming removed 6 bases at V and 4 bases at J, with 16 bases between. Germline loops: CDR1 SGDLS, CDR2 YYNGEE. The CDR3 sequence is 14 residues long. The CDR3 region is CASNGEGLSYGYTF. Written as DNA, the CDR3 is TGTGCCAGCAACGGGGAGGGTCTTTCCTATGGCTACACCTTC. The whole variable domain, filled in from reference TRBV9 and TRBJ1-2, reads DSGVTQTPKHLITATGQRVTLRCSPRSGDLSVYWYQQSLDQGLQFLIQYYNGEERAKGNILERFSAQQFPDLHSELNLSSLELGDSALYFCASNGEGLSYGYTFGSGTRLTVV.